A single sample gave rise to the 16 T cell receptor beta chains below, sequenced in a study of OX40 agonist ivuxolimab in advanced cancers. Here immunoSEQ multiplex PCR was the method, and the copy in TCRdb shows in-frame clones only, minus some. There are over 80,000 clones in the sample; roughly nine tenths occur only once, and around 5.5% lies in the top ten. This sample comprised CD4+ or CD8+ T cells sorted from blood, obtained in a trial of the OX40 agonist ivuxolimab. Source of these receptors: an adult with an advanced solid tumor such as melanoma, head and neck, liver or kidney cancer.

The chain's CDR3 is CASSLGQTVQATQFF. CDR3 sequence (DNA): TGTGCCAGCAGCTTAGGGCAAACGGTTCAGGCGACCCAGTTCTTC. This rearrangement joins TRBV11-3 to TRBJ2-1; D gene ambiguous. Germline loops: CDR1 SGHNT, CDR2 YENEEA. Trimming cost V 1 base and J 13 bases, with 20 bases left between them. This CDR3 has 15 residues.

The chain has TRBV11-2 and TRBJ1-4; 7 bases align to TRBD1. V lost 5 bases, J lost 4 bases, and 10 bases stayed unmatched. CDR1 is SGHAT, CDR2 FQNNGV, per germline. CDR3 length: 16 residues. The CDR3 here is CASSLQTTGINEKLFF. Written as DNA, the CDR3 is TGTGCCAGCAGCCTTCAAACGACAGGGATTAATGAAAAACTGTTTTTT. Combining the CDR3 with reference TRBV11-2 and TRBJ1-4 gives the whole variable domain EAGVAQSPRYKIIEKRQSVAFWCNPISGHATLYWYQQILGQGPKLLIQFQNNGVVDDSQLPKDRFSAERLKGVDSTLKIQPAKLEDSAVYLCASSLQTTGINEKLFFGSGTQLSVL.

V and J are TRBV5-5 and TRBJ1-4; perhaps TRBD1 as D (6 bases). Germline CDR1 is SGHKS and CDR2 is YYEKEE (reference sequence). Trimming cost V 4 bases and J 5 bases, with 12 bases left between them. This CDR3 comprises 14 residues. The CDR3 coding sequence is TGTGCCAGCAGCCTACAGGGATTAAATGAAAAACTGTTTTTT. Amino acids: CASSLQGLNEKLFF.

The gene calls are TRBV6-5 and TRBJ1-2; D uncertain. Trimming stripped 4 bases from V and 3 bases from J, with 18 bases between. The CDR3 contains 16 residues. Germline V lookup: CDR1 MNHEY, CDR2 SVGAGI. CDR3 in DNA: TGTGCCAGCAGTTCCGCCATCGAGCCTGAGGACTATGGCTACACCTTC. Translating gives CASSSAIEPEDYGYTF.

The V gene is TRBV2, the J gene TRBJ1-4, with 8 positions matching TRBD1. There are 14 residues in the CDR3. The germline gives CDR1 SNHLY, CDR2 FYNNEI. The ends lost 7 bases at V and 4 bases at J; junction bases unmatched: 5. The CDR3 protein is CASKVDRGNEKLFF. As DNA, the CDR3 is TGTGCCAGCAAAGTAGACAGGGGTAATGAAAAACTGTTTTTT.

This chain uses TRBV5-1 with TRBJ2-7, with 10 nucleotides matching TRBD1. Germline V gene sequence: CDR1 SGHRS, CDR2 YFSETQ. The CDR3 has 15 amino acids. Trimming cost V 3 bases and J 4 bases; bases outside gene matches: 7. CDR3 region: CASSSAGTGVYEQYF. CDR3 bases: TGCGCCAGCAGCTCCGCCGGGACAGGGGTGTACGAGCAGTACTTC. The whole variable domain, remainder taken from reference TRBV5-1 and TRBJ2-7, is KAGVTQTPRYLIKTRGQQVTLSCSPISGHRSVSWYQQTPGQGLQFLFEYFSETQRNKGNFPGRFSGRQFSNSRSEMNVSTLELGDSALYLCASSSAGTGVYEQYFGPGTRLTVT.

V is TRBV19 and J is TRBJ1-1; possibly TRBD1 for D (6 bases). The CDR3 extends over 15 amino acids. V lost 3 bases and J 8 bases, leaving 19 bases between the germline ends. CDR1 LNHDA and CDR2 SQIVND come from the germline V gene (reference sequence). The CDR3 sequence is CASSIKHRDMREAFF. The CDR3 bases are TGTGCCAGTAGTATTAAACACCGGGACATGAGAGAAGCTTTCTTT.

V gene TRBV6-1 combines with J gene TRBJ1-2; D not certain. Trimming took off 7 bases at V and 4 bases at J, with 16 bases between the two ends. Germline CDR1 is MNHNS and CDR2 is SASEGT. CDR3 length: 14 amino acids. The CDR3 bases are TGTGCCAGCAATCGGGAGGGTTCGCCCTATGGCTACACCTTC. Residues: CASNREGSPYGYTF.

The chain employs TRBV10-3 and TRBJ1-3, with 10 bases that match TRBD1. CDR1 is ENHRY, CDR2 SYGVKD, per germline. The CDR3 is 17 amino acids. V lost 3 bases and J lost 0; bases outside the gene matches: 5. The chain's CDR3 is CAISDVGQGISGNTIYF. The CDR3, as DNA: TGTGCCATCAGTGATGTGGGACAGGGGATCTCTGGAAACACCATATATTTT.

The rearrangement links TRBV6-5 to TRBJ1-3; D is unclear. V was pared by 0 bases and J by 0 bases, with 9 bases between. Looked up from germline, CDR1 is MNHEY and CDR2 is SVGAGI. This CDR3 has 16 residues. CDR3 protein: CASSYSGLRSGNTIYF. CDR3 nucleotide sequence: TGTGCCAGCAGTTACTCCGGCCTACGCTCTGGAAACACCATATATTTT.

The V and J genes are TRBV7-9 and TRBJ2-2, with a possible D match to TRBD2 (6 bases). In germline, CDR1 is SEHNR, CDR2 FQNEAQ (reference sequence). CDR3 length equals 14 residues. V lost 11 bases and J 0 bases, leaving 13 bases between the germline ends. The CDR3 reads CARAGGSNTGELFF. CDR3 in DNA: TGTGCCCGTGCAGGAGGGTCGAACACCGGGGAGCTGTTTTTT.

The gene calls are TRBV11-2 and TRBJ2-5; TRBD1 might be the D (5 bases). The V gene lost 4 bases and the J gene lost 3 bases, with 18 bases spanning the gap. The germline gives CDR1 SGHAT, CDR2 FQNNGV. CDR3 length: 16 residues. CDR3 sequence reads: CASSSRQIYGKETQYF. CDR3 nucleotide sequence: TGTGCCAGCAGCTCAAGACAGATCTACGGCAAAGAGACCCAGTACTTC.

The sample holds one count of this clone. V usage is TRBV7-9 and J usage is TRBJ2-7; D ambiguous. The CDR3 covers 12 residues. Germline V gene lookup returns CDR1 SEHNR and CDR2 FQNEAQ (reference sequence). V gave up 3 bases and J gave up 2 bases, with 5 bases separating them. The chain's CDR3 is CASSFYPYEQYF. The CDR3 region has the DNA TGTGCCAGCAGCTTTTACCCCTACGAGCAGTACTTC.

The rearrangement uses TRBV2 and TRBJ2-4; the match to TRBD2 covers 13 bases. The trim removed 5 bases at V and 8 bases at J, leaving 9 bases unmatched. Germline V gives CDR1 SNHLY, CDR2 FYNNEI. The CDR3 is 16 amino acids. The CDR3 DNA is TGTGCCAGCAGTCGGGGGACTAGCGGGGTAGGATACATTCAGTACTTC. Protein product: CASSRGTSGVGYIQYF.

There are many counts of this clone. The V gene is TRBV11-2, the J gene TRBJ1-3; D gene unclear. This CDR3 comprises 14 residues. Per the germline V gene, CDR1 is SGHAT and CDR2 is FQNNGV. Trimming pared 4 bases from V and 0 bases from J, leaving 7 bases between. The CDR3 protein is CASSYLTSGNTIYF. CDR3 bases: TGTGCCAGCAGCTATCTAACCTCTGGAAACACCATATATTTT.

J is TRBJ1-5 and V is TRBV28, with D tentatively TRBD1 (5 bases). Looked up from germline, CDR1 is MDHEN and CDR2 is SYDVKM. This CDR3 is 15 amino acids long. Trimming cost V 6 bases and J 1 base, with 13 bases left between them. For the CDR3, the DNA is TGTGCCAGCAGCCCAGCTAAGGGGAGCAATCAGCCCCAGCATTTT. Its protein product is CASSPAKGSNQPQHF.